This T cell receptor beta chain was documented in a study of a mutant IDH1 vaccine in newly diagnosed glioma. Overall study context: It was radiotherapy, temozolomide, or both that patients received previously, with most receiving both.

Clones were sequenced by immunoSEQ multiplex PCR, and TCRdb holds only the in-frame ones, with some missing. The sample has about 62,000 clones; around nine tenths are singletons. Note on this clone: The antigen remains unidentified.

Time point noted: week 11, during vaccination. Topical imiquimod accompanied each vaccine dose, which consisted of 300 ug of mutant IDH1 20-mer peptide. CDR1 is MDHEN and CDR2 is SYDVKM in the germline V gene. This CDR3 comprises 16 residues. V was pared by 7 bases and J by 2 bases, with 19 bases between. Findings and caveats of the study: Across multiple MHC alleles, 93.3% of patients had vaccine-induced responses.

The sample was PBMCs, taken from a glioma patient whose treatment included an IDH1 peptide vaccine. The chain couples TRBV28 to TRBJ2-3; the D gene is possibly TRBD1 (5 bases). The sequence was obtained from a man aged 40-49 years with glioma. The CDR3 DNA follows: TGTGCCAGCAATCAGGGAAAGAGTGCAATCACAGATACGCAGTATTTT. This gives the protein CASNQGKSAITDTQYF.